The present entry profiles one T cell receptor beta chain with its context. Patients included in sequencing had previously demonstrated CD8+CD57+ cell expansion by flow cytometry. Profiling of TCR beta VDJ combinations and CDR3 sequences used genomic DNA as template. TCRdb fed the reads into MiXCR, producing one record per CDR3 protein. The sample has around 430,000 distinct CDR3 sequences; around 33% are singletons. CDR1 is MNHNS, CDR2 SASEGT, per germline. The ends were cut back, 8 bases at V and 3 bases at J, with 14 bases in the middle. CDR3 length equals 14 residues. This sample stems from a study of CD8+CD57+ T cells in acquired aplastic anemia.

This sequence originates from a human donor with aplastic anemia. What was sequenced was sorted CD4+, CD8+, or CD8+CD57+ T cells (not recorded which) from PBMCs. This chain connects TRBV6-1 to TRBJ1-5; D unclear. The CDR3, as DNA: TGTGCCAGCCACCGGGGTGGGGTCAATCAGCCCCAGCATTTT. It encodes CASHRGGVNQPQHF.